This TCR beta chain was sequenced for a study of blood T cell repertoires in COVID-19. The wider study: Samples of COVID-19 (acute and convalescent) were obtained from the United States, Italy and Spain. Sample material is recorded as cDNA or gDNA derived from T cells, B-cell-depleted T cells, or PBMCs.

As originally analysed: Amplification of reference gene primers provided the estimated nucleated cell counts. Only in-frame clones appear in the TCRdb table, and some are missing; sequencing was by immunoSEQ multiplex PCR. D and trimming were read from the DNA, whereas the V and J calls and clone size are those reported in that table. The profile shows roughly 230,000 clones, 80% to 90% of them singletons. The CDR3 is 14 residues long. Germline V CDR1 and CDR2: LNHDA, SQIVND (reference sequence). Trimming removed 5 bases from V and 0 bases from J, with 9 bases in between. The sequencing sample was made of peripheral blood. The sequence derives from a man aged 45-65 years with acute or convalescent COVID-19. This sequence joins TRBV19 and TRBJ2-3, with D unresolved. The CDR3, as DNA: TGTGCCAGTAGTTCGACTGGTAGCACAGATACGCAGTATTTT. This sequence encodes CASSSTGSTDTQYF.